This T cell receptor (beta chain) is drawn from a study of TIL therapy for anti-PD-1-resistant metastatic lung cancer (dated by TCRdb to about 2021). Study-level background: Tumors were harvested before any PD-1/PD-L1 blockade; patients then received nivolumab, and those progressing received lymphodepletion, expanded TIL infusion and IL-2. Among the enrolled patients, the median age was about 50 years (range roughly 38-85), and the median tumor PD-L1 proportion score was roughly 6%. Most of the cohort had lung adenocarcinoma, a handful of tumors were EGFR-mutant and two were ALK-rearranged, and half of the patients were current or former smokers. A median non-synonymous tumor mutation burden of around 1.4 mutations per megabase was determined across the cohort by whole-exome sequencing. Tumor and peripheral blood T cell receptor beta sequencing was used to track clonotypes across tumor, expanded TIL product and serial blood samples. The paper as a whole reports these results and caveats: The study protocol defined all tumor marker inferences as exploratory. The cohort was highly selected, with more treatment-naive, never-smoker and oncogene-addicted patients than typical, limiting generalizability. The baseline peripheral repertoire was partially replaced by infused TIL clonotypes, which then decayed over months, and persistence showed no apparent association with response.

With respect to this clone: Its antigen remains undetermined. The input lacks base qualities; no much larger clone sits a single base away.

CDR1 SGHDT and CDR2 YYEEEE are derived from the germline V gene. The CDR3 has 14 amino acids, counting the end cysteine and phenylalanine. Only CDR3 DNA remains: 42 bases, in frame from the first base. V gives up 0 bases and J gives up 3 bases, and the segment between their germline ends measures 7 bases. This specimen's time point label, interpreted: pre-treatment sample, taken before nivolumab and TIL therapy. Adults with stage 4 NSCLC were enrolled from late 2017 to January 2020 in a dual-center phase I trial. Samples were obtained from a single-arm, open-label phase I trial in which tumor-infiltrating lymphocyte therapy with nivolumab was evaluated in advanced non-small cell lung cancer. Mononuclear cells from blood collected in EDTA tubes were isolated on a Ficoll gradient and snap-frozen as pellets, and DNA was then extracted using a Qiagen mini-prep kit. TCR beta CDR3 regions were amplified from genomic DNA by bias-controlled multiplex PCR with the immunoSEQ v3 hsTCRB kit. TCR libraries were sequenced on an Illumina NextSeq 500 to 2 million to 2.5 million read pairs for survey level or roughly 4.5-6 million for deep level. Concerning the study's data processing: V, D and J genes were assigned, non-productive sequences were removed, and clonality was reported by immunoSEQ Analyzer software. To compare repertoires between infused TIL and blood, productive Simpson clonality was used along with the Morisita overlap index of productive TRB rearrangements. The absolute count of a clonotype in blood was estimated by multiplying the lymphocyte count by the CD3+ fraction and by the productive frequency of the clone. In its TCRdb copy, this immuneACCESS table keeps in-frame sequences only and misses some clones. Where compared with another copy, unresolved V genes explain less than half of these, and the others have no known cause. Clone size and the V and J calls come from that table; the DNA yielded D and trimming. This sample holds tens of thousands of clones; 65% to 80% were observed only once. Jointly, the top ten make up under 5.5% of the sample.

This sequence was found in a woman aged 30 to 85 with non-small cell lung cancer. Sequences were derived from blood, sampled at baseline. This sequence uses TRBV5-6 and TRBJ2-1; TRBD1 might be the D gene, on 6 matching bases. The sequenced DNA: TGTGCCAGCAGCTTGGGGGGGCTCTACAATGAGCAGTTCTTC. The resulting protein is CASSLGGLYNEQFF.